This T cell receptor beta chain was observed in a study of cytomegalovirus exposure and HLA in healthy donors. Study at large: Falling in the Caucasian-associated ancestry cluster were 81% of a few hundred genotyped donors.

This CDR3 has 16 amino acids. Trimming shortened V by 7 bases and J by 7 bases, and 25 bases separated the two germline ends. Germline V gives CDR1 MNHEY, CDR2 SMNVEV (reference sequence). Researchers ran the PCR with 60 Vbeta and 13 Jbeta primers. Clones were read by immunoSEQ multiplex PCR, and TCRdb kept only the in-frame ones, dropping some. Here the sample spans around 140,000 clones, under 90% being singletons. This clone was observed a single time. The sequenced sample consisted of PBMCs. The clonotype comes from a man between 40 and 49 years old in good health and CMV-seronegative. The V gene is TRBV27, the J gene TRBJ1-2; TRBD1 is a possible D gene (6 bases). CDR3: CASTLSVRLGGGGYTF. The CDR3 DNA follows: TGTGCCAGCACCTTAAGCGTTAGGCTAGGGGGTGGTGGCTACACCTTC.